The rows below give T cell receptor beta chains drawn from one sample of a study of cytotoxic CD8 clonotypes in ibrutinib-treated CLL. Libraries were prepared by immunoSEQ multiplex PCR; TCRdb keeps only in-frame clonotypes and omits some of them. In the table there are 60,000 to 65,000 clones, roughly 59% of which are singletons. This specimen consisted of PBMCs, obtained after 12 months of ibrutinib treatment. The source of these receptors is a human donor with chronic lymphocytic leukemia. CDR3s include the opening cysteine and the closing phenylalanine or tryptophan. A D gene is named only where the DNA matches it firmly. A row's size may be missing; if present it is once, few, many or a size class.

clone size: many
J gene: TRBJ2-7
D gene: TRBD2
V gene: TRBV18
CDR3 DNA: TGTGCCAGCTCACGAAGCGGGGAAAGCTCCTACGAGCAGTACTTC
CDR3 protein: CASSRSGESSYEQYF

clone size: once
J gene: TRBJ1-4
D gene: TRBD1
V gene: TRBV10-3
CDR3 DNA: TGTGCCATCAGTGAGCCGGGACAGGGAACTGAAAAACTGTTTTTT
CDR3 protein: CAISEPGQGTEKLFF

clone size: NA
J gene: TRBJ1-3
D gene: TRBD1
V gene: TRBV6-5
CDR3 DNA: TGTGCCAGCAGTTACTCGATGCGGACAGGTCGGAACACCATATATTTT
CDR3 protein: CASSYSMRTGRNTIYF

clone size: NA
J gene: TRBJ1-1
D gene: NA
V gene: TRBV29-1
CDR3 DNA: TGCAGCGTCGGGCTGGTTCGGGGGGGCACTGAAGCTTTCTTT
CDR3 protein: CSVGLVRGGTEAFF

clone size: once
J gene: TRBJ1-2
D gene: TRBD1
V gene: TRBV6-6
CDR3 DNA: TGTGCCAGCAGTCCACTCCAGGGGGCCTTCTATGGCTACACCTTC
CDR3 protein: CASSPLQGAFYGYTF

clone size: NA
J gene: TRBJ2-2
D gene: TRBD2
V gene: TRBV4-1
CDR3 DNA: TGCGCCAGCAGCCTAATTAGACTAGCGGGAGACACCGGGGAGCTGTTTTTT
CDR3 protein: CASSLIRLAGDTGELFF

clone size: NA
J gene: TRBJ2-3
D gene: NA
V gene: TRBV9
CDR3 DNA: TGTGCCAGCAGCGTTGGGGAGGACATAGTGGATACGCAGTATTTT
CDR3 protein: CASSVGEDIVDTQYF

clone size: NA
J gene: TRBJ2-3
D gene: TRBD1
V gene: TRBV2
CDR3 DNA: TGTGCCAGCAGTCTAGACAGGGGGGCGGATACGCAGTATTTT
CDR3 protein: CASSLDRGADTQYF

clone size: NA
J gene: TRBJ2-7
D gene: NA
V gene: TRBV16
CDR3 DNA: TGTGCCAGCAGCGGGATGAGGGGGAGCTCCTACGAGCAGTACTTC
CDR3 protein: CASSGMRGSSYEQYF

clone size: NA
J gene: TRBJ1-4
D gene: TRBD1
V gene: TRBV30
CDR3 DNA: TGTGCCTGGAGTAGGCAGGGGGGAAATAATGAAAAACTGTTTTTT
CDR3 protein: CAWSRQGGNNEKLFF

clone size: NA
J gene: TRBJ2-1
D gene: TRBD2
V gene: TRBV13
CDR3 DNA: TGTGCCAGCAGCCTACCAAGCGGGGGGGGAGGTGAGCAGTTCTTC
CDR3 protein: CASSLPSGGGGEQFF

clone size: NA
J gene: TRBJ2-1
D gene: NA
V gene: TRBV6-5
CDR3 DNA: TGTGCCAGCAGGGGTGGCAATGAGCAGTTCTTC
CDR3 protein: CASRGGNEQFF

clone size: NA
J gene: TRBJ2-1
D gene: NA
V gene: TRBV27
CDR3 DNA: TGTGCCAGCAGTTGGGGGAGGGGGCCAGTCGATGAGCAGTTCTTC
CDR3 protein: CASSWGRGPVDEQFF

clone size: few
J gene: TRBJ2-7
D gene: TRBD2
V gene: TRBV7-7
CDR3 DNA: TGTGCCAGCAGTCCGAGCGGGAGGGCCTACGAGCAGTACTTC
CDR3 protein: CASSPSGRAYEQYF

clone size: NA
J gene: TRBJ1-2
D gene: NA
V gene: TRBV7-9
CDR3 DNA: TGTGCCAGCAGCTTAGCGGGGAAATATGGCTACACCTTC
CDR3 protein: CASSLAGKYGYTF

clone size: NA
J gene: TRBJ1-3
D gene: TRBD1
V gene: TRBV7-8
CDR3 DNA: TGTGCCAGCAGTCCTAAAGCCGGGACAGGGGGCGTTGGAAACACCATATATTTT
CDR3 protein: CASSPKAGTGGVGNTIYF

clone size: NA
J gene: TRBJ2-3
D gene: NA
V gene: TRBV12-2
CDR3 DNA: TGTGCAAGTCGCCCTCCCCCCCATCTCAGACAGGTTGGTACAGATACGCAGTATTTT
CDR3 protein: CASRPPPHLRQVGTDTQYF

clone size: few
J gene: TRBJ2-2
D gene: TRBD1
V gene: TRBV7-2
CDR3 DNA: TGTGCCAGCAGCGGGACAGCCGCGAACACCGGGGAGCTGTTTTTT
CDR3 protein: CASSGTAANTGELFF

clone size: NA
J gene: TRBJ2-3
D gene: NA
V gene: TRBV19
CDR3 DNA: TGTGCCAGCTCCTTCGGAGGCGTGAGCACAGATACGCAGTATTTT
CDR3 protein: CASSFGGVSTDTQYF

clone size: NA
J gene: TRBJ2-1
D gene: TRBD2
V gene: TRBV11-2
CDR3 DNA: TGTGCCAGCAGCTTAGCGGGGGGGCCGGGTGAGCAGTTCTTC
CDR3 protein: CASSLAGGPGEQFF

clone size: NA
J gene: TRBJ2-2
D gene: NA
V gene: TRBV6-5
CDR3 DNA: TGTGCCAGCAGTTCCGCTAGGGGGGCGCGTACCGGGGAGCTGTTTTTT
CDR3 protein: CASSSARGARTGELFF

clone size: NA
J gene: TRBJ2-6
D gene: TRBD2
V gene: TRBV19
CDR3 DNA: TGTGCCAGTAGTATATACAGACTAGCGGGAGGGAGCTCTGGGGCCAACGTCTTGACTTTC
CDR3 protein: CASSIYRLAGGSSGANVLTF

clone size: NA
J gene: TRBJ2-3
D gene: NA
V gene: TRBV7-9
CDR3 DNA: TGTGCCAGCAGCCCCGCCCGGGCAGATACGCAGTATTTT
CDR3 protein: CASSPARADTQYF

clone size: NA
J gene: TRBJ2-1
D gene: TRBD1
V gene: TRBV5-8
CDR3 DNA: TGTGCCAGCAGCTTGGGGACAGGGGTCGTGAATGAGCAGTTCTTC
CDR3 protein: CASSLGTGVVNEQFF

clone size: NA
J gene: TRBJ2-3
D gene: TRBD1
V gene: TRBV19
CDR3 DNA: TGTGCCAGTAGGCAATCCGGGACAGGGAAATCAGATACGCAGTATTTT
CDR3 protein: CASRQSGTGKSDTQYF

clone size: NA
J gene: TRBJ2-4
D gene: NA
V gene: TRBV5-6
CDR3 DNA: TGTGCCAGCAGCTTGGGACCGCCGCTAGGGCAGGGTGACATTCAGTACTTC
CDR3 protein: CASSLGPPLGQGDIQYF

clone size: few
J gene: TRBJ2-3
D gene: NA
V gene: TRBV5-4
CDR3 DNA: TGTGCCAGCAGGCTTTTTGGGACTGGCACAGATACGCAGTATTTT
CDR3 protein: CASRLFGTGTDTQYF

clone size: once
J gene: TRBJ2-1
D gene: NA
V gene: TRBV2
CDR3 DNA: TGTGCCAGCAGTGAACAAGACAGGTACAATGAGCAGTTCTTC
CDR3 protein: CASSEQDRYNEQFF